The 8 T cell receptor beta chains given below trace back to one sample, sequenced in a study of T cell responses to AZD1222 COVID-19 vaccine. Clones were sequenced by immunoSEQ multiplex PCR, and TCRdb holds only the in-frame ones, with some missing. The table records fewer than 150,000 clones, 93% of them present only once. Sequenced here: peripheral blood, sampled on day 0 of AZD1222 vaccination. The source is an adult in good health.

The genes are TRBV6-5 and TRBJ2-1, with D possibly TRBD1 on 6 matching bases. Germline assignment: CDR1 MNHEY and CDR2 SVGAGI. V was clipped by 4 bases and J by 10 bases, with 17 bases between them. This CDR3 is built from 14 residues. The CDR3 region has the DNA TGTGCCAGCAGTTTCCCGACAGGTACGGGGGAGCAGTTCTTC. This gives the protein CASSFPTGTGEQFF.

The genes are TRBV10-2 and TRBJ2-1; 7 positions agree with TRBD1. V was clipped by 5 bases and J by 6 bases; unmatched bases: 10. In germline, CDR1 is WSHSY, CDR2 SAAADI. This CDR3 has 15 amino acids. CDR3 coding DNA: TGCGCCAGCAGTAAATCCGCAGGGGGTGGCAATGAGCAGTTCTTC. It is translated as CASSKSAGGGNEQFF.

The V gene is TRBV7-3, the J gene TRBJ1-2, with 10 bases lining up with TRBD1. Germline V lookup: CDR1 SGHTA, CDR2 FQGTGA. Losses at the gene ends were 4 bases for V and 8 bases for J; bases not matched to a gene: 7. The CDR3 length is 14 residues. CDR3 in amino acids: CASSSGQGTVGYTF. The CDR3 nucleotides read TGTGCCAGCAGCTCGGGACAGGGGACAGTCGGCTACACCTTC.

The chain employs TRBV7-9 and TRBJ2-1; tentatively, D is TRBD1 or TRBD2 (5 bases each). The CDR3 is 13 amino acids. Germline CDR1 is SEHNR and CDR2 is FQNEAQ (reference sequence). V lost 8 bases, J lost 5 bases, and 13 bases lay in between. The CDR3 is CASGGVADNEQFF. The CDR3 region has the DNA TGTGCCAGCGGGGGAGTCGCGGACAATGAGCAGTTCTTC. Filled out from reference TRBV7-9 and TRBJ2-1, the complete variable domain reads DTGVSQNPRHKITKRGQNVTFRCDPISEHNRLYWYRQTLGQGPEFLTYFQNEAQLEKSRLLSDRFSAERPKGSFSTLEIQRTEQGDSAMYLCASGGVADNEQFFGPGTRLTVL.

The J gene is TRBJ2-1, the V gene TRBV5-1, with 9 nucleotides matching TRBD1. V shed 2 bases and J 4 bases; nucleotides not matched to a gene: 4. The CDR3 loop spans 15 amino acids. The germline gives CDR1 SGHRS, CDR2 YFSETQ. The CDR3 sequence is CASSLKQGAYNEQFF. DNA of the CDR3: TGCGCCAGCAGCTTAAAACAGGGGGCTTACAATGAGCAGTTCTTC.

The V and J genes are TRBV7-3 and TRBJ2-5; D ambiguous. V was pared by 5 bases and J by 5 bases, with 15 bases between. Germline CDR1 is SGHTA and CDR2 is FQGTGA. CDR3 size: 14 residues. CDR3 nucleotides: TGTGCCAGCAGCCCGCCCGGAGCTCGGGAGACCCAGTACTTC. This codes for CASSPPGARETQYF. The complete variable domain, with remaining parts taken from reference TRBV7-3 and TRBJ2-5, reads GAGVSQTPSNKVTEKGKYVELRCDPISGHTALYWYRQSLGQGPEFLIYFQGTGAADDSGLPNDRFFAVRPEGSVSTLKIQRTERGDSAVYLCASSPPGARETQYFGPGTRLLVL.

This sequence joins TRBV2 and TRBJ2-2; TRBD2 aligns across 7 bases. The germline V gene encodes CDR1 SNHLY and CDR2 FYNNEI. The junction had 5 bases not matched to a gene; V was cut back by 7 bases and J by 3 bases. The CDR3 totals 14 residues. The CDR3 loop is CASTGRGDTGELFF. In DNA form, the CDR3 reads TGTGCCAGCACTGGGAGGGGAGACACCGGGGAGCTGTTTTTT. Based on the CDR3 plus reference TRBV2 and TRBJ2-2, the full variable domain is EPEVTQTPSHQVTQMGQEVILRCVPISNHLYFYWYRQILGQKVEFLVSFYNNEISEKSEIFDDQFSVERPDGSNFTLKIRSTKLEDSAMYFCASTGRGDTGELFFGEGSRLTVL.

CDR3 DNA sequence: TGTGCCAGCAGCTTCCCCGGGTCAATCTCCTACGAGCAGTACTTC. This sequence encodes CASSFPGSISYEQYF. This chain joins TRBV7-9 and TRBJ2-7; D unclear. V lost 3 bases to trimming and J lost 0 bases, with 12 bases between them. Germline-derived CDR1 and CDR2 are SEHNR and FQNEAQ (reference sequence). This CDR3 has 15 residues.